These 19 T cell receptor beta chains were sequenced from one sample in a study of human T cells and chemical hapten exposure. In TCRdb, the RACE reads were re-called with MiXCR into one record per CDR3 protein. Counted here are approximately 77,000 distinct CDR3 sequences, approximately 14% occurring once; the ten biggest clones make up roughly 4.9%. Noted time point: pre-sensitization, week 0. Treatment of the sample: therapeutic diphenylcyclopropenone sensitization with weekly scalp DPC. Sequenced material: whole blood, taken in connection with sensitization to the hapten diphenylcyclopropenone (DPC). The origin of the receptors is a woman aged 50 to 60 with alopecia areata. Some clones in this sample may be carry-over from other donors' samples.

This rearrangement joins TRBV7-6 to TRBJ2-7; D possibly corresponds to TRBD1 (5 bases). The CDR3 length is 14 residues. The V end lost 1 base, the J end lost 5 bases, and 12 bases lay between the germline ends. Germline CDR1 and CDR2: SGHVS and FNYEAQ. The CDR3 is CASSLDTWGNEQYF. For the CDR3, the DNA is TGTGCCAGCAGCTTAGACACATGGGGCAACGAGCAGTACTTC.

This clonotype was counted a few times. As DNA, the CDR3 is TGTGCCAGCAGTCATACTAGCGGGAGGGCCTTATGGACAGATACGCAGTATTTT. Its translation: CASSHTSGRALWTDTQYF. The chain uses TRBV28 and TRBJ2-3; 13 nucleotides align to TRBD2. Germline CDR1 MDHEN, CDR2 SYDVKM. V was clipped by 5 bases and J by 3 bases; unmatched bases: 11. CDR3 size: 18 residues.

This clonotype was counted only a few times. CDR3 amino acids: CASSPSRFEAFF. In DNA, the CDR3 is TGTGCCAGCTCCCCGAGTCGGTTTGAAGCTTTCTTT. V and J are TRBV6-2 or TRBV6-3 and TRBJ1-1; D unresolved. Germline V CDR1 and CDR2: MNHEY, SVGEGT. Trimming took 8 bases from V and 7 from J, leaving 14 bases between them. This CDR3 has 12 residues.

In its sample, this clonotype was seen a few times. The chain couples TRBV9 to TRBJ2-6; D not resolved. V lost 0 bases and J lost 2, with 12 bases in between. The CDR3 runs to 17 residues. Germline V gene sequence: CDR1 SGDLS, CDR2 YYNGEE. CDR3 loop: CASSVDGRIPGANVLTF. CDR3 coding DNA: TGTGCCAGCAGCGTAGACGGCAGAATTCCTGGGGCCAACGTCCTGACTTTC.

This clonotype was counted only a few times. The J gene is TRBJ1-2, the V gene TRBV18; D unclear. The CDR3 is made up of 13 amino acids. CDR1 is KGHSH, CDR2 LQKENI, per germline. V lost 3 bases to trimming and J lost 2 bases, with 7 bases between them. This chain's CDR3 is CASSPQENYGYTF. The CDR3 DNA is TGTGCCAGCTCACCTCAAGAGAACTATGGCTACACCTTC.

This clonotype turned up a few times. The rearrangement uses TRBV12-3 or TRBV12-4 and TRBJ1-1; 7 bases align to TRBD1. Unmatched junction bases numbered 11, after V lost 4 bases and J lost 6 bases. This CDR3 is built from 15 residues. This CDR3 reads CASSSRTRQGPEAFF. In DNA, the CDR3 is TGTGCCAGCAGTTCTCGGACTCGACAGGGCCCTGAAGCTTTCTTT.

This clonotype appeared a few times. At one of its ends the junction is not consistent with the germline gene, which may arise from a read error. The chain combines TRBV20-1 with TRBJ2-7; 10 nucleotides align to TRBD2. CDR3 size: 15 residues. Germline CDR1 is DFQATT and CDR2 is SNEGSKA (reference sequence). CDR3 nucleotides: TGCAGCGCTATGCGGAGCGGGAGGGATACGGGCGAGCAGTACTTC. Translating it yields CSAMRSGRDTGEQYF.

This clonotype was observed a few times. CDR3 loop: CASSGDYYEQYF. CDR3 nucleotide sequence: TGTGCCAGCAGCGGGGACTACTACGAGCAGTACTTC. The chain uses TRBV2 and TRBJ2-7; 7 nucleotides match TRBD2. The CDR3 runs to 12 residues. Germline V lookup: CDR1 SNHLY, CDR2 FYNNEI. Losses at the gene ends were 6 bases for V and 3 bases for J; bases not matched to a gene: 2. The full variable domain, rest sourced from reference TRBV2 and TRBJ2-7, is EPEVTQTPSHQVTQMGQEVILRCVPISNHLYFYWYRQILGQKVEFLVSFYNNEISEKSEIFDDQFSVERPDGSNFTLKIRSTKLEDSAMYFCASSGDYYEQYFGPGTRLTVT.

The chain is built from TRBV18 and TRBJ2-7, with D unclear. The CDR3 consists of 13 residues. Germline CDR1 is KGHSH and CDR2 is LQKENI. V was clipped by 4 bases and J by 0 bases, with 7 bases between them. CDR3 DNA sequence: TGTGCCAGCTCACTGAAAAGCTCCTACGAGCAGTACTTC. This translates into CASSLKSSYEQYF.

This clonotype was observed many times. The chain joins TRBV20-1 to TRBJ2-6; D is uncertain. CDR3 length equals 14 residues. Trimming shortened V by 5 bases and J by 2 bases, and 10 bases separated the two germline ends. Germline loops: CDR1 DFQATT, CDR2 SNEGSKA (reference sequence). The chain's CDR3 is CSAPDSPGANVLTF. The CDR3 DNA is TGCAGTGCTCCCGATTCTCCTGGGGCCAACGTCCTGACTTTC.

The V and J genes are TRBV10-1 and TRBJ2-3; 12 bases map to TRBD2. The CDR3 is made up of 16 amino acids. The germline CDR1 and CDR2 sequences are WNHNN and SYGVQD (reference sequence). V lost 3 bases to trimming and J lost 2 bases; unmatched junction nucleotides: 3. CDR3 nucleotides: TGCGCCAGCAGTGAACTAGCGGGAGGCCTCACAGATACGCAGTATTTT. This gives the protein CASSELAGGLTDTQYF.

This clonotype turned up a few times. V and J are TRBV29-1 and TRBJ2-3, with D perhaps assigned TRBD1 or TRBD2 (5 bases each). Per germline, CDR1 SQVTM and CDR2 ANQGSEA. The CDR3 is made up of 15 amino acids. Trimming removed 3 bases at V and 0 bases at J, with 13 bases between. CDR3 nucleotide sequence: TGCAGCGTTGAGCCCCGGGGCGTCAGCACAGATACGCAGTATTTT. It encodes CSVEPRGVSTDTQYF.

This clonotype turned up a few times. This chain links TRBV29-1 with TRBJ2-3; D is unresolved. The CDR3 extends over 11 amino acids. V lost 5 bases and J lost 4, with 7 bases in between. From germline, CDR1 is SQVTM and CDR2 ANQGSEA. For the CDR3, the DNA is TGCAGCGTTCCTCAGCCAGATACGCAGTATTTT. Amino acid sequence: CSVPQPDTQYF.

V usage is TRBV6-6 and J usage is TRBJ2-1; tentatively, D is TRBD2 (6 bases). The germline V gene encodes CDR1 MNHNY and CDR2 SVGAGI (reference sequence). V was clipped by 5 bases and J by 7 bases, with 18 bases between them. The CDR3 contains 15 residues. This CDR3 reads CASSDGTSRKNEQFF. DNA of the CDR3: TGTGCCAGCAGTGACGGGACTTCCAGGAAAAATGAGCAGTTCTTC.

This clonotype was detected only a few times. The V call is TRBV7-6, the J call TRBJ2-3; D not certain. CDR3 size: 14 residues. V shed 5 bases and J shed 3 bases, with 12 bases lying between them. In germline, CDR1 is SGHVS, CDR2 FNYEAQ. CDR3 residues: CASSVGVGTDTQYF. CDR3 nucleotides: TGTGCCAGCAGCGTCGGAGTTGGGACAGATACGCAGTATTTT.

The V gene is TRBV11-3, the J gene TRBJ2-3; D remains unclear. The CDR3 loop spans 13 amino acids. Trimming took 1 base from V and 2 from J, leaving 4 bases between them. Germline CDR1 and CDR2: SGHNT and YENEEA. CDR3 in amino acids: CASSLGPTDTQYF. The CDR3 DNA reads TGTGCCAGCAGCTTAGGGCCCACAGATACGCAGTATTTT.

The chain recombines TRBV14 with TRBJ2-3, with TRBD2 matching over 7 bases. CDR1 is SGHDN, CDR2 FVKESK, per germline. CDR3 length equals 15 residues. J gave up 2 bases and V 2 bases, and 4 bases lay outside the gene matches. The CDR3 sequence: CASSQLADITDTQYF. CDR3 coding DNA: TGTGCCAGCAGCCAACTAGCGGACATCACAGATACGCAGTATTTT.

This chain links TRBV10-3 with TRBJ1-5, with 8 bases aligning to TRBD1. CDR3 size: 14 residues. V dropped 6 bases and J dropped 5; count of bases not matched to a gene: 6. Germline CDR1 and CDR2: ENHRY and SYGVKD. Here the CDR3 reads CAIRDTGGDQPQHF. DNA of the CDR3: TGTGCCATCAGGGATACAGGGGGGGATCAGCCCCAGCATTTT.

The J gene is TRBJ2-3, the V gene TRBV28; 10 nucleotides match TRBD2. The CDR3 has 15 amino acids. Losses at the gene ends were 5 bases for V and 1 base for J; bases not matched to a gene: 3. Germline assignment: CDR1 MDHEN and CDR2 SYDVKM. CDR3: CASSLAGVGTDTQYF. Written as DNA, the CDR3 is TGTGCCAGCAGTCTAGCGGGAGTCGGCACAGATACGCAGTATTTT. The variable domain in full, with the rest retrieved from reference TRBV28 and TRBJ2-3, is DVKVTQSSRYLVKRTGEKVFLECVQDMDHENMFWYRQDPGLGLRLIYFSYDVKMKEKGDIPEGYSVSREKKERFSLILESASTNQTSMYLCASSLAGVGTDTQYFGPGTRLTVL.